This section outlines one T cell receptor beta chain sequence together with its context. The data originate from a study of blood T cell repertoires in COVID-19. Study summary: T cells, B-cell-depleted T cells, or PBMCs provided the cDNA or gDNA that served as material.

Method: immunoSEQ multiplex PCR; TCRdb's copy keeps in-frame clones and lacks some. The sample lists about 230,000 clones; 80% to 90% were seen once. Sequencing input: peripheral blood. This receptor was taken from a middle-aged man with COVID-19, enrolled during active disease.

The CDR3 nucleotides read TGTGCCATCAGTGAGTCAGAGGGTGGGGTACACAATGAGCAGTTCTTC. Amino acids: CAISESEGGVHNEQFF. V gene TRBV10-3 combines with J gene TRBJ2-1; D might be TRBD2 (5 bases). The germline gives CDR1 ENHRY, CDR2 SYGVKD. Trimming stripped 0 bases from V and 5 bases from J, with 14 bases between. The CDR3 spans 16 residues.